The entry below describes one T cell receptor (beta chain). The data originate from a study of siplizumab effects on memory and regulatory T cells. Method: immunoSEQ multiplex PCR; TCRdb's copy keeps in-frame clones and lacks some. The sample records approximately 100,000 clones, roughly 93% being singletons. The source of this sequence is a human donor in good health. The sequenced material came from non-Treg CD4+ T cells sorted from blood.

The CDR3 DNA reads as TGTGCCAGCAGTGATATGGGGGCGCGGGCTAATGAAAAACTGTTTTTT. The encoded protein is CASSDMGARANEKLFF. The chain joins TRBV6-1 to TRBJ1-4; tentative D call: TRBD1 (6 bases). This CDR3 is 16 amino acids long. The germline V gene encodes CDR1 MNHNS and CDR2 SASEGT. Trimming removed 3 bases at V and 3 bases at J, with 14 bases between.